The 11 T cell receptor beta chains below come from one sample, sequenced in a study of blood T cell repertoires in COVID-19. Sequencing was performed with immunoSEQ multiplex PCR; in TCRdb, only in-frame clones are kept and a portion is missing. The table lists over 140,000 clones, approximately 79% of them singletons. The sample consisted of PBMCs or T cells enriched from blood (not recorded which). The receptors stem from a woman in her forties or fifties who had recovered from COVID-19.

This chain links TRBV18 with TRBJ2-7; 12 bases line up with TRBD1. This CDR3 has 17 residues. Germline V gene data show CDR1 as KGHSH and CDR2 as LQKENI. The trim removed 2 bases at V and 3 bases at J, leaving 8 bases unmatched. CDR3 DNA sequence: TGTGCCAGCTCACCAGCAATCGGGACAGGGGGCTTCTACGAGCAGTACTTC. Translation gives CASSPAIGTGGFYEQYF.

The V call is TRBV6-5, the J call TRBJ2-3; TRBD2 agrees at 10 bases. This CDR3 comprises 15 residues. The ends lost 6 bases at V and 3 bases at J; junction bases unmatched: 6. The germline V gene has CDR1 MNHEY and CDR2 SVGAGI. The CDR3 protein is CASRASGSFTDTQYF. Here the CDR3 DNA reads TGTGCCAGCAGGGCTAGCGGGAGCTTTACAGATACGCAGTATTTT.

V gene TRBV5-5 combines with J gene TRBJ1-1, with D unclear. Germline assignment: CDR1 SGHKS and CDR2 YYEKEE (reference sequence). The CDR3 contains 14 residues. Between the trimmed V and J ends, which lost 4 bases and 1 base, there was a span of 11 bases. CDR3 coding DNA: TGTGCCAGCAGCCCGACATTGGGGAACACTGAAGCTTTCTTT. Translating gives CASSPTLGNTEAFF.

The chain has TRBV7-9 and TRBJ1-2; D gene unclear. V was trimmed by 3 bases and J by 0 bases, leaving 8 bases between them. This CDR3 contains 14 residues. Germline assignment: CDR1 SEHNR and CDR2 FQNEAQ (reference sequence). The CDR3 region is CASSLKGANYGYTF. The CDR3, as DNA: TGTGCCAGCAGCTTGAAAGGAGCTAACTATGGCTACACCTTC.

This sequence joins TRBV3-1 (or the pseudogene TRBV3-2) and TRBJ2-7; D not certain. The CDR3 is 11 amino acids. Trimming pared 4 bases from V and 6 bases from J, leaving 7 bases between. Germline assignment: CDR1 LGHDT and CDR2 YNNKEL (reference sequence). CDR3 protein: CASSRAGEQYF. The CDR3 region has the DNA TGTGCCAGCAGCCGGGCCGGCGAGCAGTACTTC.

In nucleotides, the CDR3 is TGCGCCAGCAGCCAGACGGAGACAGGGAACTATGGCTACACCTTC. This sequence encodes CASSQTETGNYGYTF. This chain links TRBV4-1 with TRBJ1-2, with 7 bases fitting TRBD1. Germline V gives CDR1 MGHRA, CDR2 YSYEKL. The CDR3 totals 15 residues. The J segment lost 2 bases and the V segment lost 3 bases, leaving 6 bases of the junction unmatched.

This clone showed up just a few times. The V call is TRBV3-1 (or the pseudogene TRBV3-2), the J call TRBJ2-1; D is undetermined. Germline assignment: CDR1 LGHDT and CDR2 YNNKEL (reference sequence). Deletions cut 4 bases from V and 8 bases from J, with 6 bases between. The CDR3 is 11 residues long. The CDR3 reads CASSLADEQFF. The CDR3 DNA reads TGTGCCAGCAGCCTCGCGGATGAGCAGTTCTTC.

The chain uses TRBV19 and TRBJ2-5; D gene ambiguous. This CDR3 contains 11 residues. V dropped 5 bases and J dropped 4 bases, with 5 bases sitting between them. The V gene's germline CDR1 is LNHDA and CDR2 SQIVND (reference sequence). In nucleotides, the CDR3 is TGTGCCAGTAGTGACATAGAGACCCAGTACTTC. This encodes CASSDIETQYF.

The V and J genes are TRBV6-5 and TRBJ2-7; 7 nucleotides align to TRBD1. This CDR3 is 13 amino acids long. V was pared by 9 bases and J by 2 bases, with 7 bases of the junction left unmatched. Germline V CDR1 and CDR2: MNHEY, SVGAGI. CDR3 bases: TGTGCCAGTACAGGGGCTTATCCCTACGAGCAGTACTTC. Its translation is CASTGAYPYEQYF.

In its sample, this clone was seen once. CDR3 DNA: TGTGCCAGCAGCTTGACAGGGGAGGGGGAAGCTTTCTTT. This encodes CASSLTGEGEAFF. The chain joins TRBV11-3 to TRBJ1-1, with 8 bases that match TRBD1. The germline CDR1 and CDR2 sequences are SGHNT and YENEEA. With 3 bases clipped from V and 8 bases from J, the junction kept 5 bases outside the gene matches. The CDR3 runs 13 residues.

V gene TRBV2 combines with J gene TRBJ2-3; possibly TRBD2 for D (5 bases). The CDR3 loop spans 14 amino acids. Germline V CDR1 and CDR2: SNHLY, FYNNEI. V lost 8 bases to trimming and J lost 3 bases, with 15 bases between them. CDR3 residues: CASGPAAITDTQYF. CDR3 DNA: TGTGCCAGCGGGCCAGCGGCTATAACAGATACGCAGTATTTT.